In this sample, the clone carrying this T cell receptor beta chain turned up many times. Its antigen is not known. This record belongs to a study of blood T cells in healthy people across ages. Total RNA was extracted at no less than 5.5 micrograms per sample. Study-wide results and caveats: Expanded clonotype shifts may have been confounded, as the donors had an unknown CMV status. Observed TCR beta diversity per million T cells went down as age went up. This fall followed a roughly linear course with age.

Alongside a J-beta primer mix, a sample-barcoded 5' primer served in a second PCR lasting roughly 7 to 12 cycles. One entry per CDR3 protein results from TCRdb running MiXCR on the 5' RACE reads. The sample includes hundreds of thousands of distinct CDR3 sequences, approximately 30% of them seen just once. The material sequenced was blood. The clonotype was recovered from a woman older than 75 in good health.

This chain's CDR3 is CASSPGSSYGYTF. The CDR3 region has the DNA TGTGCCAGCAGCCCAGGGTCATCCTATGGCTACACCTTC. The chain couples TRBV7-8 to TRBJ1-2, with D possibly matching TRBD1 (5 bases). V lost 5 bases to trimming and J lost 4 bases, with 11 bases between them. The CDR3 has 13 amino acids. Germline values: CDR1 SGHVS, CDR2 FQNEAQ.